Shown below are 3 T cell receptor beta chains from a single sample sequenced in a study of blood T cells in healthy people across ages. A second PCR, run for about 6 to 12 cycles, used a sample-barcoded 5' primer plus a J-beta primer mix. Each CDR3 protein is one row after TCRdb ran MiXCR on the 5' RACE reads. This table holds some 940,000 distinct CDR3 sequences, 25% to 35% found once. This sample was also put to use in a study of T cells of mothers and their children.

The sequencing input was blood. The receptors stem from a woman in her forties in good health.

This clonotype came up many times. The chain is built from TRBV15 and TRBJ2-4; TRBD2 matches at 8 bases. V lost 5 bases and J lost 6; bases outside the gene matches: 6. The CDR3 loop spans 14 amino acids. Germline V gives CDR1 LNHNV, CDR2 YYDKDF (reference sequence). The CDR3 region has the DNA TGTGCCACCAGCGGAGCGGGGGCGGGAAACATTCAGTACTTC. This translates into CATSGAGAGNIQYF.

This clonotype was recorded a few times. The chain uses TRBV12-3 or TRBV12-4 and TRBJ2-3, with 8 bases aligning to TRBD2. V lost 7 bases and J lost 0; bases outside the gene matches: 21. CDR3 length: 20 residues. The CDR3 reads CASTLHPPLAGLSSTDTQYF. The CDR3 nucleotides read TGTGCCAGCACCTTACACCCACCCCTAGCGGGTTTGAGTAGCACAGATACGCAGTATTTT.

This chain links TRBV20-1 with TRBJ2-2, with a possible D match to TRBD1 (6 bases). Trimming took off 0 bases at V and 1 base at J, with 15 bases between the two ends. Looked up from germline, CDR1 is DFQATT and CDR2 is SNEGSKA (reference sequence). CDR3 length: 17 residues. CDR3 DNA sequence: TGCAGTGCTAGAGAGGGCAGGGGTCGTAGGAACACCGGGGAGCTGTTTTTT. Translation: CSAREGRGRRNTGELFF.